The next 31 T cell receptor beta chains were all read from a single sample in a study of cytomegalovirus exposure and HLA in healthy donors. Researchers ran the PCR with 60 Vbeta and 13 Jbeta primers. Method: immunoSEQ multiplex PCR; TCRdb's copy keeps in-frame clones and lacks some. This sample carries some 100,000 clones, 80% to 90% of them seen once, and the ten largest clones take less than 1.5%. Material: PBMCs. All receptors derive from a woman younger than 35 in good health and CMV-seronegative.

This chain joins TRBV14 and TRBJ2-3; tentative D call: TRBD1 (5 bases). Germline CDR1 is SGHDN and CDR2 is FVKESK. V dropped 2 bases and J dropped 8 bases, with 14 bases sitting between them. This CDR3 contains 14 residues. The CDR3 nucleotides are TGTGCCAGCAGCCAATCAAGGGGTTGGGGTACGCAGTATTTT. Protein sequence: CASSQSRGWGTQYF.

This sequence joins TRBV5-6 and TRBJ1-2, with a possible D match to TRBD1 (6 bases). Germline V CDR1 and CDR2: SGHDT, YYEEEE. CDR3 length: 14 residues. With 2 bases removed from V and 0 bases from J, the gap between germline ends came to 8 bases. The CDR3 sequence is CASSFYRANYGYTF. DNA of the CDR3: TGTGCCAGCAGCTTTTACAGGGCTAACTATGGCTACACCTTC. The full variable domain, with the rest looked up from reference TRBV5-6 and TRBJ1-2, is DAGVTQSPTHLIKTRGQQVTLRCSPKSGHDTVSWYQQALGQGPQFIFQYYEEEERQRGNFPDRFSGHQFPNYSSELNVNALLLGDSALYLCASSFYRANYGYTFGSGTRLTVV.

This clone has just one count. The rearrangement links TRBV4-3 to TRBJ2-7; tentatively, D is TRBD2 (6 bases). The germline CDR1 and CDR2 sequences are LGHNA and YSLEER. V lost 3 bases, J lost 3 bases, and 21 bases lay in between. The CDR3 has 17 amino acids. CDR3 protein: CASSHSLYGSLSYEQYF. The CDR3 DNA sequence: TGCGCCAGCAGCCACAGCCTCTACGGGAGTCTTAGCTACGAGCAGTACTTC.

The rearrangement links TRBV7-3 to TRBJ2-1, with TRBD2 identical over 9 bases. The CDR3 is made up of 14 amino acids. Trimming cost V 1 base and J 9 bases; bases outside gene matches: 4. The germline V gene has CDR1 SGHTA and CDR2 FQGTGA. DNA of the CDR3: TGTGCCAGCAGCTTAAGCGGGGGGGATGGTGAGCAGTTCTTC. Protein product: CASSLSGGDGEQFF.

This clone was counted between two and nine times. The CDR3 region has the DNA TGTGCCAGCAGCCCAATAGGTCGAAGGGGAAACACTGAAGCTTTCTTT. Protein: CASSPIGRRGNTEAFF. The chain has TRBV5-6 and TRBJ1-1, with D perhaps TRBD1 (5 bases). V lost 4 bases, J lost 2 bases, and 18 bases lay in between. This CDR3 is 16 amino acids long. CDR1 and CDR2 from the germline V gene are SGHDT and YYEEEE.

The chain recombines TRBV28 with TRBJ1-5, with D maybe TRBD1 (6 bases). CDR3 length: 14 amino acids. The V gene lost 7 bases and the J gene lost 5 bases, with 15 bases spanning the gap. Germline V gene lookup returns CDR1 MDHEN and CDR2 SYDVKM. The CDR3 DNA reads as TGTGCCAGCACCCCCGGGGGGGCCTATCAGCCCCAGCATTTT. Encoded protein: CASTPGGAYQPQHF.

This clone was seen just once. Other DNA sequences from this sample encode an identical CDR3 as well. The chain couples TRBV5-6 to TRBJ2-7; 9 bases agree with TRBD2. With V trimmed by 4 bases and J by 1 base, 12 bases remained unmatched. The germline V gene encodes CDR1 SGHDT and CDR2 YYEEEE. This CDR3 spans 17 amino acids. This CDR3 reads CASSIRRGSGGSYEQYF. The CDR3 bases are TGTGCCAGCAGCATCCGCCGGGGGAGCGGGGGGTCCTACGAGCAGTACTTC. Combining the CDR3 with reference TRBV5-6 and TRBJ2-7 gives the whole variable domain DAGVTQSPTHLIKTRGQQVTLRCSPKSGHDTVSWYQQALGQGPQFIFQYYEEEERQRGNFPDRFSGHQFPNYSSELNVNALLLGDSALYLCASSIRRGSGGSYEQYFGPGTRLTVT.

V is TRBV13 and J is TRBJ2-5; 11 bases fit TRBD1. CDR3 length equals 16 residues. Unmatched junction bases numbered 6, after V lost 5 bases and J lost 1 base. Germline V gives CDR1 PRHDT, CDR2 FYEKMQ (reference sequence). CDR3 sequence: CASSPAGTGGQETQYF. The CDR3 nucleotides are TGTGCCAGCAGCCCGGCCGGGACAGGGGGCCAAGAGACCCAGTACTTC.

The chain employs TRBV2 and TRBJ2-4; D gene uncertain. The V gene lost 4 bases and the J gene lost 5 bases, with 9 bases spanning the gap. There are 13 residues in the CDR3. Germline CDR1 is SNHLY and CDR2 is FYNNEI. CDR3 amino acids: CASSVAEENIQYF. CDR3 bases: TGTGCCAGCAGTGTTGCAGAGGAAAACATTCAGTACTTC. The full variable domain, completed using reference TRBV2 and TRBJ2-4, is EPEVTQTPSHQVTQMGQEVILRCVPISNHLYFYWYRQILGQKVEFLVSFYNNEISEKSEIFDDQFSVERPDGSNFTLKIRSTKLEDSAMYFCASSVAEENIQYFGAGTRLSVL.

V and J are TRBV7-2 and TRBJ2-2; no firm D call. Germline CDR1 SGHTA, CDR2 FQGNSA. The CDR3 consists of 15 residues. Trimming pared 5 bases from V and 6 bases from J, leaving 16 bases between. CDR3 amino acids: CASSPPVRQAGELFF. The CDR3 DNA sequence: TGTGCCAGCAGCCCCCCCGTAAGACAAGCCGGGGAGCTGTTTTTT.

Here the CDR3 reads CASREDRGFMETQYF. CDR3 DNA sequence: TGTGCCAGCAGGGAGGACAGGGGATTCATGGAGACCCAGTACTTC. The rearrangement links TRBV6-6 to TRBJ2-5; 9 bases are shared with TRBD1. Unmatched junction bases numbered 10, after V lost 6 bases and J lost 5 bases. This CDR3 spans 15 amino acids. CDR1 MNHNY and CDR2 SVGAGI come from the germline V gene (reference sequence).

The J gene is TRBJ2-5, the V gene TRBV7-9; TRBD1 aligns across 7 bases. The J call may be wrong; the DNA end is better matched by TRBJ2-7. CDR1 is SEHNR, CDR2 FQNEAQ, per germline (reference sequence). CDR3 length: 14 residues. CDR3 protein: CASSLGQGAYEQYF. The CDR3 nucleotides read TGTGCCAGCAGCTTAGGGCAGGGGGCCTACGAGCAGTACTTC.

The gene calls are TRBV28 and TRBJ2-2; 9 positions agree with TRBD1. Trimming cost V 2 bases and J 7 bases; bases outside gene matches: 5. Germline V gene lookup returns CDR1 MDHEN and CDR2 SYDVKM. The CDR3 is 15 residues long. The CDR3 DNA is TGTGCCAGCAGTTTACCTACAGGGGGCCTCGGGGAGCTGTTTTTT. Amino acids: CASSLPTGGLGELFF.

The rearrangement links TRBV9 to TRBJ2-7; TRBD1 agrees at 7 bases. CDR1 SGDLS and CDR2 YYNGEE come from the germline V gene. The length of the CDR3 is 15 residues. The J segment lost 0 bases and the V segment lost 0 bases, leaving 3 bases of the junction unmatched. The CDR3 protein is CASSVGGTVSYEQYF. CDR3 DNA sequence: TGTGCCAGCAGCGTAGGTGGGACAGTCTCCTACGAGCAGTACTTC.

The V gene is TRBV5-6, the J gene TRBJ2-5, with 12 bases aligning to TRBD2. CDR3 length: 14 residues. CDR1 and CDR2 (germline): SGHDT, YYEEEE. Losses at the gene ends were 4 bases for V and 5 bases for J; bases not matched to a gene: 3. This chain's CDR3 is CASSRTSGMETQYF. For the CDR3, the DNA is TGTGCCAGCAGCCGGACTAGCGGGATGGAGACCCAGTACTTC. The whole variable domain, filled in from reference TRBV5-6 and TRBJ2-5, reads DAGVTQSPTHLIKTRGQQVTLRCSPKSGHDTVSWYQQALGQGPQFIFQYYEEEERQRGNFPDRFSGHQFPNYSSELNVNALLLGDSALYLCASSRTSGMETQYFGPGTRLLVL.

The chain employs TRBV28 and TRBJ2-3; D not resolved. Germline V gives CDR1 MDHEN, CDR2 SYDVKM. V was pared by 6 bases and J by 4 bases, with 5 bases between. CDR3 length: 11 residues. The CDR3 loop reads CASSFADTQYF. CDR3 bases: TGTGCCAGCAGCTTCGCAGATACGCAGTATTTT.

The V gene is TRBV5-1, the J gene TRBJ2-5; 13 positions match TRBD2. Germline V gene lookup returns CDR1 SGHRS and CDR2 YFSETQ. This CDR3 contains 17 residues. V shed 4 bases, J shed 4 bases, and the junction held 10 bases outside the gene matches. The CDR3 sequence: CASSAPTSGRIGETQYF. The CDR3 nucleotides are TGCGCCAGCAGCGCACCGACTAGCGGGAGGATAGGAGAGACCCAGTACTTC.

V usage is TRBV5-1 and J usage is TRBJ2-3; 11 nucleotides agree with TRBD2. With V trimmed by 3 bases and J by 1 base, 4 bases remained unmatched. CDR1 and CDR2 (germline): SGHRS, YFSETQ. The CDR3 is made up of 16 amino acids. CDR3 sequence: CASSSIAGGGTDTQYF. CDR3 coding DNA: TGCGCCAGCAGCTCCATAGCGGGGGGGGGCACAGATACGCAGTATTTT.

V is TRBV5-1 and J is TRBJ2-7, with 8 bases matching TRBD2. This CDR3 comprises 14 residues. Germline V gene lookup returns CDR1 SGHRS and CDR2 YFSETQ. The J segment lost 5 bases and the V segment lost 5 bases, leaving 9 bases of the junction unmatched. The CDR3: CASRDTGGPHEQYF. In nucleotides, the CDR3 is TGCGCCAGCAGAGACACGGGGGGGCCCCACGAGCAGTACTTC.

The genes are TRBV7-6 and TRBJ2-2; 7 bases map to TRBD1. Germline V lookup: CDR1 SGHVS, CDR2 FNYEAQ. V shed 5 bases, J shed 7 bases, and the junction held 10 bases outside the gene matches. This CDR3 is 15 amino acids long. CDR3 bases: TGTGCCAGCAGCCCCAACAGGGGATTGAACGGGGAGCTGTTTTTT. Its protein is CASSPNRGLNGELFF.

This chain connects TRBV19 to TRBJ2-5, with TRBD1 identical over 8 bases. The DNA end lines up better with TRBJ2-7; the J call may be wrong. The CDR3 contains 14 residues. Per the germline V gene, CDR1 is LNHDA and CDR2 is SQIVND (reference sequence). The CDR3 region has the DNA TGTGCCAGTAGGAGGGACAGGCAATCCTACGAGCAGTACTTC. Amino acid sequence: CASRRDRQSYEQYF.

This chain connects TRBV7-2 to TRBJ1-2; 9 nucleotides align to TRBD1. The CDR3 extends over 18 amino acids. The germline V gene encodes CDR1 SGHTA and CDR2 FQGNSA. V lost 6 bases to trimming and J lost 0 bases; unmatched junction nucleotides: 14. CDR3 amino acids: CASSSRDRVSPANYGYTF. Here the CDR3 DNA reads TGTGCCAGCAGTAGCCGGGACAGGGTTTCTCCTGCTAACTATGGCTACACCTTC.

The J gene is TRBJ1-1, the V gene TRBV30; D ambiguous. The CDR3 covers 12 residues. Germline V gene sequence: CDR1 GTSNPN, CDR2 SVGIG (reference sequence). The germline V and J ends were trimmed by 4 bases and 6 bases, with 12 bases remaining between them. CDR3 bases: TGTGCCTGGAACACGCCCCAAGCTGAAGCTTTCTTT. It is translated as CAWNTPQAEAFF.

The gene calls are TRBV21-1 and TRBJ2-5; the table's D call of TRBD2 was not tested on the DNA. TRBV21-1 is listed as a pseudogene. The CDR3 has 18 amino acids. The CDR3, as DNA: TGTGCCAGCAGCAAATCAAGAGGGAGAGGCGGGGGCCAAGAGACCCAGTACTTC. This gives the protein CASSKSRGRGGGQETQYF.

The chain employs TRBV9 and TRBJ2-3; 8 bases match TRBD2. CDR1 SGDLS and CDR2 YYNGEE come from the germline V gene. The junction had 11 bases not matched to a gene; V was cut back by 3 bases and J by 5 bases. This CDR3 spans 16 amino acids. The CDR3 region is CASSAFPGGPRDTQYF. The CDR3 DNA reads TGTGCCAGCAGCGCCTTTCCGGGGGGGCCTAGAGATACGCAGTATTTT.

This sequence joins TRBV7-3 and TRBJ1-1, with D unclear. Between the trimmed V and J ends, which lost 2 bases and 0 bases, there was a span of 13 bases. The CDR3 is made up of 16 amino acids. CDR1 is SGHTA and CDR2 is FQGTGA in the germline V gene. CDR3 in DNA: TGTGCCAGCAGCTTATTACCCTACGGGATGAACACTGAAGCTTTCTTT. Its translation is CASSLLPYGMNTEAFF.

This clone has just a few counts. The rearrangement uses TRBV4-3 and TRBJ2-7; 7 bases fit TRBD2. The germline CDR1 and CDR2 sequences are LGHNA and YSLEER. V was pared by 0 bases and J by 5 bases, with 10 bases of the junction left unmatched. There are 16 residues in the CDR3. CDR3 nucleotides: TGCGCCAGCAGCCAAGATATGGGCGGGAGTGCCAACGAGCAGTACTTC. Its translation: CASSQDMGGSANEQYF.

The chain employs TRBV7-9 and TRBJ2-2; D ambiguous. This CDR3 has 12 amino acids. CDR1 is SEHNR and CDR2 is FQNEAQ in the germline V gene (reference sequence). V lost 1 base and J lost 7, with 4 bases in between. The CDR3 loop reads CASSLVIGELFF. CDR3 in DNA: TGTGCCAGCAGCTTAGTTATCGGGGAGCTGTTTTTT.

The genes are TRBV27 and TRBJ2-7; D is unclear. The length of the CDR3 is 13 residues. Germline-derived CDR1 and CDR2 are MNHEY and SMNVEV (reference sequence). V lost 0 bases and J 2 bases, leaving 5 bases between the germline ends. CDR3 nucleotide sequence: TGTGCCAGCAGTTTATCGTCCGCCTACGAGCAGTACTTC. Protein product: CASSLSSAYEQYF.

This chain connects TRBV27 to TRBJ2-3; TRBD1 aligns across 12 bases. This CDR3 is 15 amino acids long. V was pared by 6 bases and J by 4 bases, with 5 bases of the junction left unmatched. The V gene's germline CDR1 is MNHEY and CDR2 SMNVEV (reference sequence). CDR3 nucleotide sequence: TGTGCCAGCAGCTCGGGACAGGGGGCAGCAGATACGCAGTATTTT. Its translation: CASSSGQGAADTQYF.

The chain uses TRBV7-2 and TRBJ2-7; 8 bases match TRBD1. Trimming removed 5 bases from V and 6 bases from J; junction bases left unmatched: 3. In germline, CDR1 is SGHTA, CDR2 FQGNSA. CDR3 length equals 12 residues. The CDR3 nucleotides read TGTGCCAGCAGCCACGGACAGGGCGAGCAGTACTTC. Translated, it gives CASSHGQGEQYF.